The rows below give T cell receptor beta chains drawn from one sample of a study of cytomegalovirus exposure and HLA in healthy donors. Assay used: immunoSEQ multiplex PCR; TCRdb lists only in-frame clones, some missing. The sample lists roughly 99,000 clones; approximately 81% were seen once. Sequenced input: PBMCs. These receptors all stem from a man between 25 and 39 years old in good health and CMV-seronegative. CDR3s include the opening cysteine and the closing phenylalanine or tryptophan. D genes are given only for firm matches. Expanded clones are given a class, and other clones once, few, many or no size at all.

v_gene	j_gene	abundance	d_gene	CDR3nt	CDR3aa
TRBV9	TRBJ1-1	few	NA	TGTGCCAGCAGCCCCCCCCCTTGGAGAGGGAACACTGAAGCTTTCTTT	CASSPPPWRGNTEAFF
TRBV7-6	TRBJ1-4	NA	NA	TGTGCCAGCAGCCCCAGACAGAATGAAAAACTGTTTTTT	CASSPRQNEKLFF
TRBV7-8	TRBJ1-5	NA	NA	TGTGCCAGCAGCGAAACAGGGACCCGAACATCGCATTTT	CASSETGTRTSHF
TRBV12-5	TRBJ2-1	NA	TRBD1	TGTGCTAGTGGTTTGGGGACAGGCTCCTACAATGAGCAGTTCTTC	CASGLGTGSYNEQFF
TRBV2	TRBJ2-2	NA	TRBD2	TGTGCCAGCAGTTCAGCGGGAGGGCCGGGCACCGGGGAGCTGTTTTTT	CASSSAGGPGTGELFF
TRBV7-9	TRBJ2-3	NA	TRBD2	TGTGCCAGCGCCCAGCGGGAGGCTCGAGATACGCAGTATTTT	CASAQREARDTQYF
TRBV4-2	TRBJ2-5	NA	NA	TGTGCCAGCAGCTTAACACATACAGAGACCCAGTACTTC	CASSLTHTETQYF
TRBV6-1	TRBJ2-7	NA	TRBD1	TGTGCCAGCAGTGAAAAAGGGACAGGGGGCTACGAGCAGTACTTC	CASSEKGTGGYEQYF
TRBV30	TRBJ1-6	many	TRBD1	TGTGCCTGGTCCGGGACAGGGATATATTCACCCCTCCACTTT	CAWSGTGIYSPLHF
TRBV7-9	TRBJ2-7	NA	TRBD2	TGTGCCAGCAGCTTACAGGGAGGGGCGGACGAGCAGTACTTC	CASSLQGGADEQYF
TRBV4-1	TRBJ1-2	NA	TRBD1	TGCGCCAGCAGCCCTCTGATATCCCTGACAGGGTGGGATGGCTACACCTTC	CASSPLISLTGWDGYTF
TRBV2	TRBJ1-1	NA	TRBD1	TGTGCCAGCAGGGCCCGGGACAGTGAAGCTTTCTTT	CASRARDSEAFF
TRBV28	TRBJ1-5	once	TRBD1	TGTGCCAGCAGTTCCGGGACAGGGGGCAGTCAGCCCCAGCATTTT	CASSSGTGGSQPQHF
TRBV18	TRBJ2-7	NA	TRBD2	TGTGCCAGCTCACCACTGATACTAGCGGGAGTTTCCGAGCAGTACTTC	CASSPLILAGVSEQYF
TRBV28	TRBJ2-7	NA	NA	TGTGCCAGCAGCCATACAGGGCAACACGAGCAGTACTTC	CASSHTGQHEQYF
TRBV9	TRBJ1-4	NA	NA	TGTGCCAGCAGCGTACTCCAGGGAACCAATGAAAAACTGTTTTTT	CASSVLQGTNEKLFF
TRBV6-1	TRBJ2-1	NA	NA	TGTGCCAGCTCTGTGCACAGGAAATACAATGAGCAGTTCTTC	CASSVHRKYNEQFF
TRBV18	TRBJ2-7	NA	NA	TGTGCCAGCTCACCACCGGTCGCTCAGGGCGAGCAGTACTTC	CASSPPVAQGEQYF
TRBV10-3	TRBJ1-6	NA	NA	TGTGCCATCAGTGGGGGGGAAGAGGTGTCACCCCTCCACTTT	CAISGGEEVSPLHF
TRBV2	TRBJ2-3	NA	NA	TGTGCCAGCAGTCCGAGAGTAAGCACAGATACGCAGTATTTT	CASSPRVSTDTQYF
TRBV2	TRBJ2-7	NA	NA	TGTGCCAGCTGCCGGGAAACTTCCTACGAGCAGTACTTC	CASCRETSYEQYF
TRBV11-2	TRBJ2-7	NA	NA	TGTGCCAGCAGGGAAACACAGGGTTCCCCCTACGAGCAGTACTTC	CASRETQGSPYEQYF
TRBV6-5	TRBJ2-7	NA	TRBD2	TGTGCCAGCTCGGACGGGGGGGAAGGATACGAGCAGTACTTC	CASSDGGEGYEQYF
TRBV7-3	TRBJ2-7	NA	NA	TGTGCCAGCAGCCGGGATGTGAATGGCGACGAGCAGTACTTC	CASSRDVNGDEQYF
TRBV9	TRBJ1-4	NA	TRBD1	TGTGCCAGCAGCGAGGGACAGGGGGGGGAAAAACTGTTTTTT	CASSEGQGGEKLFF
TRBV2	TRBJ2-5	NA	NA	TGTGCCAGCAGTGAAGACAGAGTCCAAGAGACCCAGTACTTC	CASSEDRVQETQYF
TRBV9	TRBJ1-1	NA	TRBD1	TGTGCCAGCAGAGGACAGGGCGGCACTGAAGCTTTCTTT	CASRGQGGTEAFF